This T cell receptor beta chain came from a study of blood T cells in healthy people across ages. Through a sample-barcoded 5' primer and a J-beta primer mix, a second PCR was run for roughly 7 to 12 cycles. TCRdb used MiXCR to reprocess the 5' RACE reads, holding one entry per CDR3 protein. The table shows over 950,000 distinct CDR3 sequences, with approximately 50% occurring only once. Trimming removed 3 bases from V and 6 bases from J; junction bases left unmatched: 3. The CDR3 extends over 14 amino acids. Germline CDR1 KGHDR, CDR2 SFDVKD. The receptor was isolated from a woman aged 55-70 years in good health. Input material: blood. The J gene is TRBJ2-4, the V gene TRBV24-1; TRBD1 agrees at 8 bases. In DNA form, the CDR3 reads TGTGCCACCAGTGATCCGGGACAGGCAAACATTCAGTACTTC. It translates to CATSDPGQANIQYF.